This T cell receptor beta chain emerged from a study of cytomegalovirus exposure and HLA in healthy donors. PCR involved 60 Vbeta and 13 Jbeta primers. Sequenced by immunoSEQ multiplex PCR; TCRdb stores in-frame clones only, minus some. The repertoire holds some 150,000 clones, with 85% to 90% as singletons. The V gene lost 5 bases and the J gene lost 0 bases, with 13 bases spanning the gap. Per the germline V gene, CDR1 is MDHEN and CDR2 is SYDVKM. The CDR3 spans 15 residues. Findings and caveats of the study: Researchers counted around 170 TCR beta chains as cytomegalovirus-associated. Immune exposure information available was restricted to CMV serostatus. Another analysis was done later, and it associated 15,000 or so TCR beta sequences with HLA alleles at 0.05 false discovery rate. In a later analysis, the majority of CMV-associated beta chains seemingly showed HLA restriction.

Turning to this clone: As yet, its antigen is unknown.

The clonotype was recovered from a woman aged 25 to 45 in good health and CMV-seronegative. This chain connects TRBV28 to TRBJ1-1; tentatively, D is TRBD1 (6 bases). Sequenced: PBMCs. The CDR3 sequence is CASSPLQGMNTEAFF. CDR3 coding DNA: TGTGCCAGCAGTCCCCTCCAGGGGATGAACACTGAAGCTTTCTTT.